The source of this T cell receptor (beta chain) is a study of blood T cell repertoires in COVID-19. Across the study: COVID-19 samples, acute and convalescent, were from the United States, Italy and Spain. PBMCs, B-cell-depleted T cells, or T cells were the source of the cDNA or gDNA that made up the material.

A word on this clone: The sample holds other DNA sequences that translate to the same CDR3.

Here immunoSEQ multiplex PCR was the method, and the copy in TCRdb shows in-frame clones only, minus some. The table lists approximately 50,000 clones, 85% to 90% of them singletons. Germline CDR1 is SGDLS and CDR2 is YYNGEE. The CDR3 totals 12 residues. V was clipped by 4 bases and J by 3 bases, with 4 bases between them. Sequencing used peripheral blood. The chain employs TRBV9 and TRBJ2-2, with D hard to call. This TCR was recovered from a man over 45 with acute or convalescent COVID-19. The CDR3 region has the DNA TGTGCCAGCAGCAGCCACACCGGGGAGCTGTTTTTT. Protein: CASSSHTGELFF.